A single T cell receptor beta chain is shown here with its context. What it binds is not known. TCRdb reprocessed the 5' RACE reads via MiXCR and lists one record per CDR3 protein. Among 300,000 to 400,000 distinct CDR3 sequences listed, over 13% were seen once. The CDR3 spans 12 residues. Germline CDR1 is SGHDT and CDR2 is YYEEEE. Between the trimmed V and J ends, which lost 0 bases and 9 bases, there was a span of 9 bases. The data were taken from a study of T-cell memory formation after mild COVID-19. General study results and limits: Clones contracting over day 15 to 85 were CD4/CD8 balanced, with later expanders leaning CD4+. The study found contracting CD4+ clones mainly in CM and EM and contracting CD8+ clones in EMRA.

Sequencing input: PBMCs or a T cell subset sorted from them (not recorded which). This TCR was recovered from a man aged 18 to 29 who had mild COVID-19 (a few samples of this study predate the infection). Cell type and time point are not known. J is TRBJ2-5 and V is TRBV5-6; D is ambiguous. The CDR3 is CASSLVSDPQYF. CDR3 bases: TGTGCCAGCAGCTTGGTTTCCGATCCCCAGTACTTC.